Listed below are T cell receptor beta chains from one sample, sequenced in a study of cytomegalovirus exposure and HLA in healthy donors. The assay was immunoSEQ multiplex PCR, and TCRdb's table has in-frame clones only and misses some. The sample has 200,000 to 250,000 clones, around nine tenths seen once. The source material was PBMCs. The receptors were gathered from a woman under 30 in good health and CMV-seronegative. Each CDR3 is given with its conserved first and last residue. D genes are given only for firm matches. Clone size is shown for a subset of rows, as once, few, many or a class of expanded clone.

size,V,D,J,CDR3,DNA
-,TRBV5-4,-,TRBJ1-2,CASADMWGGDSNGYTF,TGTGCCAGCGCGGACATGTGGGGGGGCGACTCAAATGGCTACACCTTC
-,TRBV7-9,-,TRBJ2-1,CASSNTGFYNEQFF,TGTGCCAGCAGCAACACAGGATTTTACAATGAGCAGTTCTTC
-,TRBV7-8,TRBD1,TRBJ1-1,CASRLTGYSDAFF,TGTGCCAGCAGACTGACAGGGTACTCAGACGCTTTCTTT
-,TRBV4-2,TRBD1,TRBJ2-5,CASSPGQGPLETQYF,TGTGCCAGCAGCCCCGGACAGGGGCCCCTAGAGACCCAGTACTTC
-,TRBV29-1,TRBD1,TRBJ1-1,CSGRQGAAEAFF,TGCAGTGGTCGACAGGGTGCGGCTGAAGCTTTCTTT
few,TRBV19,TRBD1,TRBJ2-7,CASSASTGGTYEQYF,TGTGCCAGTAGTGCCTCGACAGGGGGAACCTACGAGCAGTACTTC
-,TRBV9,-,TRBJ2-3,CASSVEGGGYTQYF,TGTGCCAGCAGCGTAGAAGGTGGGGGGTATACGCAGTATTTT
-,TRBV5-1,TRBD2,TRBJ2-1,CASSSGGPYNEQFF,TGCGCCAGCAGCTCGGGGGGGCCCTACAATGAGCAGTTCTTC
-,TRBV5-1,TRBD1,TRBJ1-1,CASSFRDRVNTEAFF,TGCGCCAGCAGCTTTCGGGACAGGGTGAACACTGAAGCTTTCTTT
once,TRBV5-1,-,TRBJ2-3,CASSASPGDTQYF,TGCGCCAGCAGCGCAAGTCCAGGGGATACGCAGTATTTT
-,TRBV11-1,TRBD2,TRBJ2-7,CASSSRLAEYEQYF,TGTGCCAGCAGCTCGCGACTAGCAGAATACGAGCAGTACTTC